Included here is one T cell receptor (beta chain) sequence, with context. The data stem from a study of T cell changes during pregnancy in multiple sclerosis. Assay used: immunoSEQ multiplex PCR; TCRdb lists only in-frame clones, some missing. The sample yields about 39,000 clones, roughly nine tenths seen once. Germline-derived CDR1 and CDR2 are LNHDA and SQIVND (reference sequence). J gave up 6 bases and V 4 bases, and 11 bases lay outside the gene matches. CDR3 length equals 15 residues. Sequences were derived from CD4+ T cells from peripheral blood mononuclear cells, sampled in the first trimester of pregnancy. The chain uses TRBV19 and TRBJ1-1; 7 positions match TRBD1. The TCR comes from a female donor in good health, enrolled as a control in a pregnancy study. CDR3 amino acids: CASSSRQGGAAEAFF. In DNA form, the CDR3 reads TGTGCCAGTAGTAGCAGACAGGGCGGTGCGGCTGAAGCTTTCTTT.